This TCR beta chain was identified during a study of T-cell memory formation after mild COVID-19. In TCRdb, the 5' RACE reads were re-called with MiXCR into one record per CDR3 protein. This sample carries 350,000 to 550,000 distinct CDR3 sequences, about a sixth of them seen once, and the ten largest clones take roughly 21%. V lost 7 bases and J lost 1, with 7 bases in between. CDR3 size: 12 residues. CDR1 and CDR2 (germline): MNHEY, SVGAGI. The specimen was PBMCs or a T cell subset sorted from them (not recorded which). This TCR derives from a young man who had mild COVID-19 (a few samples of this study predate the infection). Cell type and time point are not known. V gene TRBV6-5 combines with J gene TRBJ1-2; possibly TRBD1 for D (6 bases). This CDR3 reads CASKGGNYGYTF. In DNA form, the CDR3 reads TGTGCCAGCAAAGGGGGTAACTATGGCTACACCTTC.